A selection of T cell receptor beta chains follows, all from one sample in a study of Ad26.COV2.S vaccination and SARS-CoV-2 variants. The protocol was immunoSEQ multiplex PCR, while the TCRdb copy is restricted to in-frame clones and leaves out a portion. The table shows 400,000 or so clones, with approximately 91% occurring only once. The starting material was peripheral blood, obtained in a trial of Ad26.COV2.S vaccine versus placebo. Receptor source: a person between 18 and 65 years old who received the Ad26.COV2.S COVID-19 vaccine or a placebo. Each CDR3 is given with its conserved first and last residue. The order of the fields is D gene, clone size, J gene, V gene, CDR3 DNA, CDR3 protein. A D gene is named only where the DNA matches it firmly. The size entry is marked missing in some rows and otherwise reads once, few, many or a size class.

D: .
size: .
J: TRBJ1-1
V: TRBV6-6
DNA: TGTGCCAGCAGTTACGGGACACTGAACACTGAAGCTTTCTTT
CDR3: CASSYGTLNTEAFF

D: TRBD2
size: .
J: TRBJ2-1
V: TRBV19
DNA: TGTGCCAGTAGTGTCGGGACTAGCGGGGGGCTGGGTGAGCAGTTCTTC
CDR3: CASSVGTSGGLGEQFF

D: .
size: few
J: TRBJ2-7
V: TRBV2
DNA: TGTGCCAGCAGTCCATCCCCTTCCTACGAGCAGTACTTC
CDR3: CASSPSPSYEQYF

D: TRBD2
size: .
J: TRBJ2-7
V: TRBV6-5
DNA: TGTGCCAGCAGTCGGACTAGCGGGGAGTACGAGCAGTACTTC
CDR3: CASSRTSGEYEQYF

D: TRBD2
size: .
J: TRBJ2-5
V: TRBV7-6
DNA: TGTGCCAGCAGCTTAGCGTACGGGGGGATGGAGACCCAGTACTTC
CDR3: CASSLAYGGMETQYF

D: .
size: .
J: TRBJ1-1
V: TRBV12-3/TRBV12-4
DNA: TGTGCCAGCAGTTTAGGGAGGGACGCTTTCTTT
CDR3: CASSLGRDAFF

D: .
size: .
J: TRBJ1-1
V: TRBV5-4
DNA: TGTGCCAGCAGCCCGAAGGAGGGTCTGACTGAAGCTTTCTTT
CDR3: CASSPKEGLTEAFF

D: .
size: .
J: TRBJ1-3
V: TRBV10-3
DNA: TGTGCCACTCGGGATTTTACCTCTTCTGGAAACACCATATATTTT
CDR3: CATRDFTSSGNTIYF

D: TRBD2
size: .
J: TRBJ2-3
V: TRBV7-8
DNA: TGTGCCAGCAGCTTAGGACTAGCGGGGGGCCAGGCGACAGATACGCAGTATTTT
CDR3: CASSLGLAGGQATDTQYF

D: .
size: .
J: TRBJ1-3
V: TRBV6-5
DNA: TGTGCCAGCAGTAGGCTCTCTGGAAACACCATATATTTT
CDR3: CASSRLSGNTIYF

D: .
size: .
J: TRBJ2-2
V: TRBV5-1
DNA: TGCGCCAGCAGCTTGTTGCAGGAGAACACCGGGGAGCTGTTTTTT
CDR3: CASSLLQENTGELFF

D: TRBD1
size: .
J: TRBJ2-5
V: TRBV2
DNA: TGTGCCAGCGGACGGGACAGGGTTACAGAGACCCAGTACTTC
CDR3: CASGRDRVTETQYF

D: TRBD1
size: .
J: TRBJ2-5
V: TRBV5-1
DNA: TGCGCCAGCAGCTTGGACTCAGGGGGCGGAGAGACCCAGTACTTC
CDR3: CASSLDSGGGETQYF

D: .
size: .
J: TRBJ1-2
V: TRBV18
DNA: TGTGCCAGCTCACGGCAACGGGGACTGAATGCTAACTATGGCTACACCTTC
CDR3: CASSRQRGLNANYGYTF

D: .
size: .
J: TRBJ1-2
V: TRBV6-6
DNA: TGTGCCAGCAGTTATGGGAAGTTAGCTAACTATGGCTACACCTTC
CDR3: CASSYGKLANYGYTF

D: TRBD2
size: .
J: TRBJ2-5
V: TRBV7-6
DNA: TGTGCCAGCAGCTTAGAAGCGGGGGAACAACAAGAGACCCAGTACTTC
CDR3: CASSLEAGEQQETQYF

D: .
size: .
J: TRBJ2-7
V: TRBV2
DNA: TGTGCCAGCAGCGACGTTGGGCACGAGCAGTACTTC
CDR3: CASSDVGHEQYF

D: .
size: .
J: TRBJ1-1
V: TRBV2
DNA: TGTGCCAGCAGTGAAGAAGTTTCGGTGAACACTGAAGCTTTCTTT
CDR3: CASSEEVSVNTEAFF

D: .
size: .
J: TRBJ2-1
V: TRBV10-3
DNA: TGTGCCATCAGTGAGTTGGGGCGGTTTGGGGAGCAGTTCTTC
CDR3: CAISELGRFGEQFF

D: TRBD1
size: .
J: TRBJ1-2
V: TRBV4-3
DNA: TGCGCCAGCAGCCAAGATATAACACAGGGGAAGGCATATGGCTACACCTTC
CDR3: CASSQDITQGKAYGYTF

D: TRBD1
size: once
J: TRBJ1-1
V: TRBV12-3/TRBV12-4
DNA: TGTGCCAGCAGCCATGACAGGGTCACTGAAGCTTTCTTT
CDR3: CASSHDRVTEAFF

D: .
size: few
J: TRBJ1-2
V: TRBV30
DNA: TGTGCCTGGAGTGCCCCGGAATTAGCTTATGGCTACACCTTC
CDR3: CAWSAPELAYGYTF

D: TRBD1
size: .
J: TRBJ2-7
V: TRBV5-1
DNA: TGCGCCAGCAGCTTGGGGACAGGGTCCCTACGGGAGCAGTACTTC
CDR3: CASSLGTGSLREQYF

D: .
size: .
J: TRBJ1-1
V: TRBV7-2
DNA: TGTGCCAGCAGTACCCAGGGGCCCGGCACTGAAGCTTTCTTT
CDR3: CASSTQGPGTEAFF

D: .
size: .
J: TRBJ2-5
V: TRBV29-1
DNA: TGCAGCGTTGAATTAGGGGAGACCCAGTACTTC
CDR3: CSVELGETQYF

D: .
size: .
J: TRBJ1-1
V: TRBV2
DNA: TGTGCCAGCACCTTCGCGACACGGGACACTGAAGCTTTCTTT
CDR3: CASTFATRDTEAFF

D: TRBD2
size: .
J: TRBJ2-1
V: TRBV7-8
DNA: TGTGCCAGCAGTCTAGCGGGGGGGTTAAATGAGCAGTTCTTC
CDR3: CASSLAGGLNEQFF

D: TRBD2
size: .
J: TRBJ2-7
V: TRBV6-5
DNA: TGTGCCAGCAGTTACACGTCGGGGGGGCCTTACTACGAGCAGTACTTC
CDR3: CASSYTSGGPYYEQYF

D: .
size: .
J: TRBJ2-2
V: TRBV3-1/TRBV3-2
DNA: TGTGCCAGCAGCCAAGTCGGCGGGGAGCTGTTTTTT
CDR3: CASSQVGGELFF

D: .
size: .
J: TRBJ1-1
V: TRBV6-1
DNA: TGTGCCAGCAGTGAAGTCGGGACGAGGAGTAGGACTGAAGCTTTCTTT
CDR3: CASSEVGTRSRTEAFF

D: .
size: .
J: TRBJ2-2
V: TRBV5-1
DNA: TGCGCCAGCAACGAGGGTACCGAAGCAACCGGGGAGCTGTTTTTT
CDR3: CASNEGTEATGELFF

D: .
size: .
J: TRBJ2-7
V: TRBV6-2/TRBV6-3
DNA: TGTGCCAGCAGTCATTCCTCCTACGAGCAGTACTTC
CDR3: CASSHSSYEQYF

D: .
size: few
J: TRBJ1-5
V: TRBV3-1/TRBV3-2
DNA: TGTGCCAGCAGCCAAGGGGGGTCAGGGGCCGGCCAGCCCCAGCATTTT
CDR3: CASSQGGSGAGQPQHF

D: TRBD2
size: once
J: TRBJ2-3
V: TRBV6-5
DNA: TGTGCCAGCAGTTACCAAGCGGGGATCACAGATACGCAGTATTTT
CDR3: CASSYQAGITDTQYF

D: TRBD1
size: .
J: TRBJ1-1
V: TRBV14
DNA: TGTGCCAGCAGCCCGACAGGGGGAACTGAAGCTTTCTTT
CDR3: CASSPTGGTEAFF

D: TRBD1
size: .
J: TRBJ1-2
V: TRBV4-3
DNA: TGCGCCAGCAGCCTTGACAGGGCACGAAATCCCGCTTATGGCTACACCTTC
CDR3: CASSLDRARNPAYGYTF

D: .
size: .
J: TRBJ2-2
V: TRBV5-1
DNA: TGCGCCAGCAGCGACAACCCCAACACCGGGGAGCTGTTTTTT
CDR3: CASSDNPNTGELFF

D: .
size: .
J: TRBJ2-5
V: TRBV5-1
DNA: TGCGCCAGCAGCCGGGTCCCGGAAAGCCAAGAGACCCAGTACTTC
CDR3: CASSRVPESQETQYF

D: .
size: .
J: TRBJ2-7
V: TRBV5-5
DNA: TGTGCCAGCAGCTTGGAAAGGGGCGACGAGCAGTACTTC
CDR3: CASSLERGDEQYF

D: .
size: .
J: TRBJ1-1
V: TRBV2
DNA: TGTGCCAGCAGCGGGACACATCCTGCAGCTTTCTTT
CDR3: CASSGTHPAAFF

D: TRBD2
size: .
J: TRBJ2-3
V: TRBV3-1/TRBV3-2
DNA: TGTGCCAGCAGCCAAGAACAAACTAGCGGGGGCACAGATACGCAGTATTTT
CDR3: CASSQEQTSGGTDTQYF

D: .
size: .
J: TRBJ1-2
V: TRBV5-5
DNA: TGTGCCAGCAGCTTGGAGGCAGGGGACTATGGCTACACCTTC
CDR3: CASSLEAGDYGYTF

D: .
size: few
J: TRBJ1-1
V: TRBV6-4
DNA: TGTGCCAGCAGTGACTCGGGGGTCACTGAAGCTTTCTTT
CDR3: CASSDSGVTEAFF

D: .
size: .
J: TRBJ1-5
V: TRBV5-6
DNA: TGTGCCAGCAGCTTACGCAGCTTGGGGAATCAGCCCCAGCATTTT
CDR3: CASSLRSLGNQPQHF